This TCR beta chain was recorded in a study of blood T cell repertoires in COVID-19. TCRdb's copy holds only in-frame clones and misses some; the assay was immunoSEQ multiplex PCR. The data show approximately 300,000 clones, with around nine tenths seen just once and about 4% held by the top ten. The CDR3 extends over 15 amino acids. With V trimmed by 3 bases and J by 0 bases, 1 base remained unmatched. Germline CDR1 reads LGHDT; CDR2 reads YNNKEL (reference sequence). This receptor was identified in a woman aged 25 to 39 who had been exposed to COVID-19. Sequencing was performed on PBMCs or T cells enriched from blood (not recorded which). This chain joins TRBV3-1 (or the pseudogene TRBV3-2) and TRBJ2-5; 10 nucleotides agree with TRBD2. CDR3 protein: CASSHTSGNQETQYF. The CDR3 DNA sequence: TGTGCCAGCAGCCATACTAGCGGGAACCAAGAGACCCAGTACTTC.